This passage covers 6 T cell receptor beta chains from one sample sequenced in a study of cytomegalovirus exposure and HLA in healthy donors. Profiled with immunoSEQ multiplex PCR; TCRdb holds only in-frame clones, not every one. The table shows some 140,000 clones, with just over 85% occurring only once. Source material: PBMCs. These receptors were taken from a human donor in good health.

The rearrangement uses TRBV2 and TRBJ2-1, with TRBD2 matching 8 bases. The CDR3 sequence is 13 residues long. The V gene end was trimmed by 7 bases and the J gene end by 6 bases; junction bases not matched to a gene: 5. Germline V gene sequence: CDR1 SNHLY, CDR2 FYNNEI. The CDR3, as DNA: TGTGCCAGCACCGGACTAGCCCGCAATGAGCAGTTCTTC. It specifies CASTGLARNEQFF.

The V call is TRBV2, the J call TRBJ2-7; no definite D call. Trimming shortened V by 5 bases and J by 6 bases, and 14 bases separated the two germline ends. CDR1 and CDR2 from the germline V gene are SNHLY and FYNNEI. The CDR3 length is 13 residues. For the CDR3, the DNA is TGTGCCAGCAGTTCCTACCGGCTAGGCGAGCAGTACTTC. This gives the protein CASSSYRLGEQYF.

The V call is TRBV18, the J call TRBJ2-5, with TRBD1 matching over 7 bases. After removal of 4 bases from V and 2 bases from J, the junction contained 4 bases not matched to a gene. Germline-derived CDR1 and CDR2 are KGHSH and LQKENI. This CDR3 region has 14 residues. The CDR3 sequence is CASSRGQLQETQYF. The CDR3 DNA reads as TGTGCCAGCTCACGGGGACAGCTTCAAGAGACCCAGTACTTC. Based on the CDR3 plus reference TRBV18 and TRBJ2-5, the full variable domain is NAGVMQNPRHLVRRRGQEARLRCSPMKGHSHVYWYRQLPEEGLKFMVYLQKENIIDESGMPKERFSAEFPKEGPSILRIQQVVRGDSAAYFCASSRGQLQETQYFGPGTRLLVL.

This sequence joins TRBV6-6 and TRBJ2-7; 8 bases line up with TRBD2. CDR1 MNHNY and CDR2 SVGAGI come from the germline V gene (reference sequence). The V segment lost 2 bases and the J segment 5 bases; nucleotides outside the gene matches: 5. The CDR3 covers 14 residues. CDR3 loop: CASSYGTRADEQYF. The DNA of the CDR3 is TGTGCCAGCAGTTACGGGACTAGGGCGGACGAGCAGTACTTC.

Comments on this clone: This sample includes further DNA sequences coding for the same CDR3. V usage is TRBV28 and J usage is TRBJ1-2; D is unresolved. CDR1 and CDR2 (germline): MDHEN, SYDVKM. The CDR3 is 13 residues long. V shed 6 bases and J shed 5 bases, with 13 bases lying between them. DNA of the CDR3: TGTGCCAGCAGCCTGGGCCCTGAGTATGGCTACACCTTC. It yields the protein CASSLGPEYGYTF.

The chain carries TRBV27 and TRBJ2-3; 7 bases line up with TRBD2. This CDR3 has 13 amino acids. The germline gives CDR1 MNHEY, CDR2 SMNVEV (reference sequence). V lost 10 bases, J lost 6 bases, and 10 bases stayed unmatched. The DNA for the CDR3 is TGTGCCACCACACTAGCGTACGGGGATACGCAGTATTTT. Its protein is CATTLAYGDTQYF.